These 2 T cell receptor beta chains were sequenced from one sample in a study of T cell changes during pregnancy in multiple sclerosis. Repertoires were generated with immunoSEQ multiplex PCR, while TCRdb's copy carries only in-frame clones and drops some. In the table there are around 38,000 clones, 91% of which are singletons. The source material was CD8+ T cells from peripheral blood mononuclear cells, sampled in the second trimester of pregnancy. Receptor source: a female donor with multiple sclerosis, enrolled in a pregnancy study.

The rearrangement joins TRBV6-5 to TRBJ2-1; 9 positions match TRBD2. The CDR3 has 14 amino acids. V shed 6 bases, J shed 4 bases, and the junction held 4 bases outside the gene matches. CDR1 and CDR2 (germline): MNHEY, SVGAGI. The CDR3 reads CASRNLAGYNEQFF. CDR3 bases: TGTGCCAGCAGAAATCTAGCGGGGTACAATGAGCAGTTCTTC.

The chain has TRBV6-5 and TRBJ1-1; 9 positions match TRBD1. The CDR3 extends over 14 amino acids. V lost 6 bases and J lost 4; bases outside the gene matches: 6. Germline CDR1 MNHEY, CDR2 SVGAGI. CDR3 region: CASSPGQGLTEAFF. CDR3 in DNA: TGTGCCAGCAGCCCGGGACAGGGACTCACTGAAGCTTTCTTT.